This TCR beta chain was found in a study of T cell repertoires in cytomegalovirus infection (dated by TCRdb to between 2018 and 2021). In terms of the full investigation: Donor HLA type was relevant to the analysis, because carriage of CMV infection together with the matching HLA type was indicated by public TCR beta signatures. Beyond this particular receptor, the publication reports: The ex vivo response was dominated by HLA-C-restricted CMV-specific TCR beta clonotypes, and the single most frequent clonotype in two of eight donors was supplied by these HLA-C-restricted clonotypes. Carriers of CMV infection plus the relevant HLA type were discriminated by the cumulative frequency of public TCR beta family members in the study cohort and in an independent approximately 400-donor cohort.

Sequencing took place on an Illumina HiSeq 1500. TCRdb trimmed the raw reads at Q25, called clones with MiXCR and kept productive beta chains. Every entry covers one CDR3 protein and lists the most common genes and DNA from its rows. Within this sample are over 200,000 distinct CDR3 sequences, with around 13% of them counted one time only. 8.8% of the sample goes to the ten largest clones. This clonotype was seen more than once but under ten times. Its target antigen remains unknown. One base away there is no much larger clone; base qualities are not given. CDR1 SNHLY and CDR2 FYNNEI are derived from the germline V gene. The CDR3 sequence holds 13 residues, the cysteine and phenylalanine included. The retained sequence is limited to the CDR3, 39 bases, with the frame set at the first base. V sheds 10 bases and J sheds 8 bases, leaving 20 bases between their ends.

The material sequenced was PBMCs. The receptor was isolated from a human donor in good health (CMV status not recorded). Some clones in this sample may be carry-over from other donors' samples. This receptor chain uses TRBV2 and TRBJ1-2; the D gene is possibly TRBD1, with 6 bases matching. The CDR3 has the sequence CATRDTFLQGYTF. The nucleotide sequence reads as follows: TGTGCCACCCGGGACACCTTCCTTCAGGGCTACACCTTC.